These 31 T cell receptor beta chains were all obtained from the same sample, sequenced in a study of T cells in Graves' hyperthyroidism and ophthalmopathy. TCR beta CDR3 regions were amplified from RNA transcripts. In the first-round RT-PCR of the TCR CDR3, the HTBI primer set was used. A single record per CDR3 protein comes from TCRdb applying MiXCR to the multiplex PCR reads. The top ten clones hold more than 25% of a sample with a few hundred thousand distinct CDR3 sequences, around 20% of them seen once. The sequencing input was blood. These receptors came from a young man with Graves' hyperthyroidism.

CDR3 DNA: TGCAGTGCTAGGCATAGCGGGAGCACCTACGAGCAGTACTTC. It codes for CSARHSGSTYEQYF. This rearrangement joins TRBV20-1 to TRBJ2-7; TRBD2 agrees at 9 bases. Germline assignment: CDR1 DFQATT and CDR2 SNEGSKA (reference sequence). This CDR3 spans 14 amino acids. The V segment lost 3 bases and the J segment 2 bases; nucleotides outside the gene matches: 5.

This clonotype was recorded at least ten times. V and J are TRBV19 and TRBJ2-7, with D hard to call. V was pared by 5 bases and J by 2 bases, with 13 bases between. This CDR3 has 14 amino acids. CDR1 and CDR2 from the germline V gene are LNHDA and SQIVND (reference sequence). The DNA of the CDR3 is TGTGCCAGTAGTCTAACGACGAACACCTACGAGCAGTACTTC. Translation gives CASSLTTNTYEQYF. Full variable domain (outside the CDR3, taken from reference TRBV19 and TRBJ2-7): DGGITQSPKYLFRKEGQNVTLSCEQNLNHDAMYWYRQDPGQGLRLIYYSQIVNDFQKGDIAEGYSVSREKKESFPLTVTSAQKNPTAFYLCASSLTTNTYEQYFGPGTRLTVT.

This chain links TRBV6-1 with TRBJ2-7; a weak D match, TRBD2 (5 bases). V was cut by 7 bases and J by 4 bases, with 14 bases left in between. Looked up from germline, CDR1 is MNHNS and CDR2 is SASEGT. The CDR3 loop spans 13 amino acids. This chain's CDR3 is CASTEGTLYEQYF. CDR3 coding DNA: TGTGCCAGCACCGAGGGCACGTTGTACGAGCAGTACTTC.

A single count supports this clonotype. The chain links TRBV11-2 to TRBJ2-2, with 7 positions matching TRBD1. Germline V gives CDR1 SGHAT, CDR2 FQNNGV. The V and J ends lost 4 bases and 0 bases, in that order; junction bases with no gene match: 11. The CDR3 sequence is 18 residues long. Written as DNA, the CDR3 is TGTGCCAGCAGCTCCCCTAGGGGGACAGCCCCGAACACCGGGGAGCTGTTTTTT. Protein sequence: CASSSPRGTAPNTGELFF.

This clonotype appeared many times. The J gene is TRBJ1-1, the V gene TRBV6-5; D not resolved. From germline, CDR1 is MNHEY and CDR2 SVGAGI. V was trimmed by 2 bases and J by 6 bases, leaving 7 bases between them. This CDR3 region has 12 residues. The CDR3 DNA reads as TGTGCCAGCAGTTACCCAGAAGCTGAAGCTTTCTTT. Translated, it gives CASSYPEAEAFF.

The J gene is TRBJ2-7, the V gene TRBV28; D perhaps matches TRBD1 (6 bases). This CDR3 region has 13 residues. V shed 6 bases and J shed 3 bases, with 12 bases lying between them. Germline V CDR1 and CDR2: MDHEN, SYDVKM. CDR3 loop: CASSWDTSYEQYV. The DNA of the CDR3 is TGTGCCAGCAGCTGGGACACAAGCTACGAGCAGTACGTC.

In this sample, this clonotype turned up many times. The CDR3 DNA reads as TGTGCCAGCAGTTTCGGCAGGGTTACCTACGAGCAGTACTTC. This translates into CASSFGRVTYEQYF. The rearrangement links TRBV12-3 or TRBV12-4 to TRBJ2-7; perhaps TRBD1 as D (5 bases). The CDR3 runs 14 residues. Trimming cost V 3 bases and J 2 bases, with 11 bases left between them.

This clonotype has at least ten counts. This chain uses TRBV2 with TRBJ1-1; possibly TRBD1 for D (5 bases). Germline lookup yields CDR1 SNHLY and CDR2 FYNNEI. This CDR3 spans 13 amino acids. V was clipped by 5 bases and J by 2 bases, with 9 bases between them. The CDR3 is CASSSDINTEAFF. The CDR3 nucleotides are TGTGCCAGCAGTTCGGACATAAACACTGAAGCTTTCTTT.

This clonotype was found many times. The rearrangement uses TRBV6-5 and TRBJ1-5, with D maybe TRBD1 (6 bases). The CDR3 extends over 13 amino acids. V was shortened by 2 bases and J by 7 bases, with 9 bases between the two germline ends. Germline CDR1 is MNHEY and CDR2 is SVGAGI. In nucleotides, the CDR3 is TGTGCCAGCAGTTACGGCAGGGGCCAGCCCCAGCATTTT. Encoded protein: CASSYGRGQPQHF.

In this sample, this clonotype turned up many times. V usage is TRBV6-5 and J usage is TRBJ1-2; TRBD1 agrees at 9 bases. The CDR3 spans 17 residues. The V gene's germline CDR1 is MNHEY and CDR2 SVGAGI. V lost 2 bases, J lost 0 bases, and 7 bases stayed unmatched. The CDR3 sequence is CASSYTGGRRANYGYTF. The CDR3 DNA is TGTGCCAGCAGTTACACAGGGGGCAGGCGGGCTAACTATGGCTACACCTTC.

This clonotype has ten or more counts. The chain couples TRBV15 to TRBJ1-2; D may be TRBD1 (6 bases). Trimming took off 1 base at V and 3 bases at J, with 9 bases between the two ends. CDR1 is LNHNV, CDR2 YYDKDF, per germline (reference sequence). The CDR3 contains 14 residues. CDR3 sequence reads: CATSRGTVDYGYTF. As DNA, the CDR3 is TGTGCCACCAGCAGAGGGACAGTTGACTATGGCTACACCTTC.

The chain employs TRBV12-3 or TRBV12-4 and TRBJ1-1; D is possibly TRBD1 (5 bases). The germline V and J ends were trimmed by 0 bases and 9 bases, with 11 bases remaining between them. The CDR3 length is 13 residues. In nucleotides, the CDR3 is TGTGCCAGCAGTTTAGCTGGGGGGGGGAAAGCTTTCTTT. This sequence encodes CASSLAGGGKAFF.

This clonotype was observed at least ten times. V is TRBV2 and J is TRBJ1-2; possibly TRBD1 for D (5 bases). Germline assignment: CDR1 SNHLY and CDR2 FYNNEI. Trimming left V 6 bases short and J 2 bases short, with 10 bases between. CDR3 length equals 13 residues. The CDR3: CASRNRGNYGYTF. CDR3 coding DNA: TGTGCCAGCAGGAACCGGGGGAACTATGGCTACACCTTC.

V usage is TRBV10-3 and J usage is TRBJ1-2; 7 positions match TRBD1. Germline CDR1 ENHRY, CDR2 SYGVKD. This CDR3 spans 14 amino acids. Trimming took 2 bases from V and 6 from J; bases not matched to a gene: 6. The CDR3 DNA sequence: TGTGCCATCAGTGAGGCGGGACAGCTTCATGGCTACACCTTC. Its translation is CAISEAGQLHGYTF.

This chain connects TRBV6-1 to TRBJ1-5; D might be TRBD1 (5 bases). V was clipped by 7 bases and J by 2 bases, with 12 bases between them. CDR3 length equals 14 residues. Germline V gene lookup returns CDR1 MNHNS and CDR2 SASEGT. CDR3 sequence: CASILLTGNQPQHF. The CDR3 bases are TGTGCCAGCATCTTATTGACAGGCAATCAGCCCCAGCATTTT.

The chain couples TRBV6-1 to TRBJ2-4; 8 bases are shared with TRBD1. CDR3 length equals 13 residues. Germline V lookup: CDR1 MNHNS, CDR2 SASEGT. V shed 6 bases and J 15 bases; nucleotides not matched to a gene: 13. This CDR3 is CASSEKDRARGYF. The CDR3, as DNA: TGTGCCAGCAGCGAGAAGGACAGGGCCCGTGGGTACTTC.

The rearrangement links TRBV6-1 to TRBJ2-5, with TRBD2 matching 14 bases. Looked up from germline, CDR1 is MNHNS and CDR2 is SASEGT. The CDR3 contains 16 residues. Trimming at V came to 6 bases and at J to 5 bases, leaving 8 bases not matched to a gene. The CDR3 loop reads CASSPDGLAGGETQYF. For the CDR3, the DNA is TGTGCCAGCAGCCCGGACGGACTAGCGGGGGGCGAGACCCAGTACTTC.

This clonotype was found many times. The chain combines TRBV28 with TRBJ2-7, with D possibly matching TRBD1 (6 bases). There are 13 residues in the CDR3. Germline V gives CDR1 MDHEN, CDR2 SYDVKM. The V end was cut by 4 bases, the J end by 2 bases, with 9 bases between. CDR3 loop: CASSSGTTYEQYF. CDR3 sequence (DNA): TGTGCCAGCAGTTCAGGGACAACCTACGAGCAGTACTTC.

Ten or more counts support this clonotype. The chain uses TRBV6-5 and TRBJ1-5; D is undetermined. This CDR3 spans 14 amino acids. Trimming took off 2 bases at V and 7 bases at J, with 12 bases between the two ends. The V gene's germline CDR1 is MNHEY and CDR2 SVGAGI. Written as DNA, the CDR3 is TGTGCCAGCAGTTACGGGCAGGAAGGCCAGCCCCAGCATTTT. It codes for CASSYGQEGQPQHF.

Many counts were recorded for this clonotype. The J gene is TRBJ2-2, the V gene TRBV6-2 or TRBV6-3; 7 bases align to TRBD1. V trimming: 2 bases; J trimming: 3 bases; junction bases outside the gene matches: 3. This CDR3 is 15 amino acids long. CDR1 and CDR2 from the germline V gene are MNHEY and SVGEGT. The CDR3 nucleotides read TGTGCCAGCAGTTACCTGGGACAGCACACCGGGGAGCTGTTTTTT. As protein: CASSYLGQHTGELFF.

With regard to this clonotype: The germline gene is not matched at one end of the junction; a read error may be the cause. DNA of the CDR3: TGCGCCGGCAGCCACGGACAGGGGGCTTACGAGCAGTACTTC. Amino acid sequence: CAGSHGQGAYEQYF. The V gene is TRBV4-1, the J gene TRBJ2-7; 11 bases align to TRBD1. The germline V gene has CDR1 MGHRA and CDR2 YSYEKL. The CDR3 contains 14 residues.

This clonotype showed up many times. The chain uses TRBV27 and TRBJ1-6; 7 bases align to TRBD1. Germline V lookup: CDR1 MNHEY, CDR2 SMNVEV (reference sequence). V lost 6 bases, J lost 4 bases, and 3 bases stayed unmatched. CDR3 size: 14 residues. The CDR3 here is CASRMTGYNSPLHF. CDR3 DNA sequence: TGTGCCAGCAGGATGACAGGGTATAATTCACCCCTCCACTTT.

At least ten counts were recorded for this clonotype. As DNA, the CDR3 is TGTGCCAGCAGCCCCCTCGGGAGTATGAACACTGAAGCTTTCTTT. Translating gives CASSPLGSMNTEAFF. V is TRBV27 and J is TRBJ1-1; D is unclear. The germline V gene encodes CDR1 MNHEY and CDR2 SMNVEV (reference sequence). The V and J ends lost 6 bases and 0 bases respectively, with 14 bases between them. The CDR3 runs 15 residues.

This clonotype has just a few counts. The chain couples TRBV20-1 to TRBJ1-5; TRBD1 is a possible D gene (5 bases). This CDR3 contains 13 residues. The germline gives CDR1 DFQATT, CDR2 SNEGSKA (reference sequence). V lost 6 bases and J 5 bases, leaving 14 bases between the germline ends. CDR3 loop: CSAGSGDYQPQHF. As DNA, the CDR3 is TGCAGTGCCGGCTCGGGGGATTATCAGCCCCAGCATTTT.

In DNA, the CDR3 is TGTGCCAGCAGCAGTTATGACAGGGGCTACGAGCAGTACTTC. Protein sequence: CASSSYDRGYEQYF. This sequence joins TRBV28 and TRBJ2-7, with TRBD1 matching 8 bases. This CDR3 is built from 14 residues. Per germline, CDR1 MDHEN and CDR2 SYDVKM. With 6 bases clipped from V and 3 bases from J, the junction kept 7 bases outside the gene matches.

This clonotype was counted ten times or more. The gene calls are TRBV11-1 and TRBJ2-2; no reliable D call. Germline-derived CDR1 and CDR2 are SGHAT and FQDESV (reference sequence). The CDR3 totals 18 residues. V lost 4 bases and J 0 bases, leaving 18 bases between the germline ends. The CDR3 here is CASSSAIRVWPNTGELFF. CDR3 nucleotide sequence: TGTGCCAGCAGCTCAGCGATCAGAGTGTGGCCGAACACCGGGGAGCTGTTTTTT. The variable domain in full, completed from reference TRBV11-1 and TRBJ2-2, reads EAEVAQSPRYKITEKSQAVAFWCDPISGHATLYWYRQILGQGPELLVQFQDESVVDDSQLPKDRFSAERLKGVDSTLKIQPAELGDSAMYLCASSSAIRVWPNTGELFFGEGSRLTVL.

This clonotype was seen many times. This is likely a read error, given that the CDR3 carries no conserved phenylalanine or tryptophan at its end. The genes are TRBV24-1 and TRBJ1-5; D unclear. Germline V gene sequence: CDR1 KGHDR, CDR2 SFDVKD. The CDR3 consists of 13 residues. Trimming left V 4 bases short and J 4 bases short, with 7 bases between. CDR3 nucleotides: TGTGCCACCAGTGACATGGGTAATCAGCCCCAGCATCTT. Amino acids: CATSDMGNQPQHL.

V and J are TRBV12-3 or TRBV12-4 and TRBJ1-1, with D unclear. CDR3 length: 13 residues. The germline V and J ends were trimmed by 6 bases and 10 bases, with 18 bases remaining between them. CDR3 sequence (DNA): TGTGCCAGCAGCCGAGAACGGCTCGCTGTAGCTTTCTTT. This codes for CASSRERLAVAFF.

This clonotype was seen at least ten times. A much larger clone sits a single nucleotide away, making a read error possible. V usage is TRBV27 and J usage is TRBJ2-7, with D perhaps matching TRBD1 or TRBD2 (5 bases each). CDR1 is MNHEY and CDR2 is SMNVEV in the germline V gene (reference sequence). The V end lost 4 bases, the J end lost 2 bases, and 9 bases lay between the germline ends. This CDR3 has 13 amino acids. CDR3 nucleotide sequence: TGTGCCAGCAGTTGGGACGGGACCTACGAGCAGTACTTC. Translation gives CASSWDGTYEQYF.

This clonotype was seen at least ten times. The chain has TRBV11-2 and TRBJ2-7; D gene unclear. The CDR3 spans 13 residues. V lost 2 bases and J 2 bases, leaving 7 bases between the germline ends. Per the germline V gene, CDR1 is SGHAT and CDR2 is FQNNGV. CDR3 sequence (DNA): TGTGCCAGCAGCTTACTAAGGACCTACGAGCAGTACTTC. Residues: CASSLLRTYEQYF.

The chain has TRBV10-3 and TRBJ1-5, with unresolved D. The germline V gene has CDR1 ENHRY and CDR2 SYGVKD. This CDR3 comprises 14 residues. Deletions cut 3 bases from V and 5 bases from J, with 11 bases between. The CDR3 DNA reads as TGTGCCATCAGTGAAAGAGCCGGCCATCAGCCCCAGCATTTT. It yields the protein CAISERAGHQPQHF.